This entry lists 16 T cell receptor beta chains sequenced from one sample in a study of blood T cell repertoires in COVID-19. Libraries were prepared by immunoSEQ multiplex PCR; TCRdb keeps only in-frame clonotypes and omits some of them. This table holds roughly 150,000 clones, roughly 84% found once. Sample: peripheral blood. The receptors were gathered from a woman aged 45-65 years with acute or convalescent COVID-19.

This rearrangement joins TRBV28 to TRBJ1-4; 7 nucleotides agree with TRBD1. Per germline, CDR1 MDHEN and CDR2 SYDVKM. The CDR3 consists of 15 residues. After removal of 5 bases from V and 6 bases from J, the junction contained 9 bases not matched to a gene. The chain's CDR3 is CASSTPTGFHEKLFF. As DNA, the CDR3 is TGTGCCAGCAGTACCCCGACAGGGTTTCATGAAAAACTGTTTTTT.

This clone was counted only a few times. This rearrangement joins TRBV10-2 to TRBJ1-1; TRBD1 is a possible D gene (6 bases). Trimming removed 2 bases from V and 4 bases from J, with 8 bases in between. The CDR3 loop spans 13 amino acids. Germline CDR1 reads WSHSY; CDR2 reads SAAADI. The CDR3 coding sequence is TGCGCCAGCAGTGAGATAGGGGGCACTGAAGCTTTCTTT. It yields the protein CASSEIGGTEAFF.

The chain uses TRBV5-1 and TRBJ2-5; TRBD1 aligns across 7 bases. Germline lookup yields CDR1 SGHRS and CDR2 YFSETQ. The V and J ends lost 2 bases and 5 bases, in that order; junction bases with no gene match: 3. This CDR3 has 13 residues. The CDR3 loop reads CASSFDRVETQYF. CDR3 nucleotides: TGCGCCAGCAGCTTTGACAGGGTGGAGACCCAGTACTTC.

The V gene is TRBV25-1, the J gene TRBJ2-5; a possible D gene is TRBD2 (6 bases). This CDR3 region has 15 residues. CDR1 is MGHDK, CDR2 SYGVNS, per germline. V was clipped by 7 bases and J by 5 bases, with 20 bases between them. CDR3 nucleotides: TGTGCCAGCAAGGGTGACCGACTAGTCGCGGAGACCCAGTACTTC. This encodes CASKGDRLVAETQYF.

On this clone: At the DNA level, this CDR3 is encoded by other sequences in the same sample as well. This CDR3 is CASSFGTGGSYEQYF. Here the CDR3 DNA reads TGTGCCAGCAGCTTCGGGACAGGAGGCTCCTACGAGCAGTACTTC. The J gene is TRBJ2-7, the V gene TRBV7-2; 8 positions agree with TRBD1. Germline CDR1 and CDR2: SGHTA and FQGNSA. This CDR3 has 15 amino acids. Trimming at V came to 3 bases and at J to 0 bases, leaving 4 bases not matched to a gene.

The chain carries TRBV4-2 and TRBJ2-1, with D hard to call. Trimming removed 0 bases at V and 2 bases at J, with 11 bases between. The germline V gene encodes CDR1 LGHNA and CDR2 YNFKEQ. The CDR3 sequence is 16 residues long. CDR3 coding DNA: TGTGCCAGCAGCCAAGATGGAATAGCAACCTACAATGAGCAGTTCTTC. This gives the protein CASSQDGIATYNEQFF.

This clone was seen only once. The chain carries TRBV6-5 and TRBJ2-3; 9 bases agree with TRBD1. Germline trimming cut 0 bases from V and 3 bases from J; bases unmatched to any gene: 4. Germline loops: CDR1 MNHEY, CDR2 SVGAGI. There are 16 residues in the CDR3. CDR3 bases: TGTGCCAGCAGTTACTCCTTTGGGACAGGGACAGATACGCAGTATTTT. This encodes CASSYSFGTGTDTQYF.

The chain has TRBV15 and TRBJ1-4; 7 bases fit TRBD1. The V gene end was trimmed by 0 bases and the J gene end by 8 bases; junction bases not matched to a gene: 6. The germline V gene has CDR1 LNHNV and CDR2 YYDKDF (reference sequence). CDR3 length: 15 residues. The CDR3 sequence: CATSRDKAGGEKLFF. In DNA form, the CDR3 reads TGTGCCACCAGCAGAGATAAAGCAGGGGGGGAAAAACTGTTTTTT.

The J gene is TRBJ1-2, the V gene TRBV30, with 7 bases that match TRBD1. Germline lookup yields CDR1 GTSNPN and CDR2 SVGIG (reference sequence). The CDR3 is 18 amino acids. V lost 0 bases and J lost 2; bases outside the gene matches: 15. CDR3 DNA: TGTGCCTGGAGTGTATGGATAAGTTGGACAGGAGCCAACTATGGCTACACCTTC. Translated, it gives CAWSVWISWTGANYGYTF. The full variable domain, completed using reference TRBV30 and TRBJ1-2, is SQTIHQWPATLVQPVGSPLSLECTVEGTSNPNLYWYRQAAGRGLQLLFYSVGIGQISSEVPQNLSASRPQDRQFILSSKKLLLSDSGFYLCAWSVWISWTGANYGYTFGSGTRLTVV.

The chain links TRBV7-3 to TRBJ1-6; D possibly corresponds to TRBD1 (5 bases). The V gene lost 4 bases and the J gene lost 6 bases, with 13 bases spanning the gap. The V gene's germline CDR1 is SGHTA and CDR2 FQGTGA. This CDR3 has 15 amino acids. For the CDR3, the DNA is TGTGCCAGCAGCTCGACAGCCGCCCTTAATTCACCCCTCCACTTT. It codes for CASSSTAALNSPLHF.

The V gene is TRBV19, the J gene TRBJ2-1; 14 bases are a match to TRBD2. Germline V CDR1 and CDR2: LNHDA, SQIVND (reference sequence). The CDR3 spans 17 residues. The ends lost 7 bases at V and 1 base at J; junction bases unmatched: 6. CDR3 amino acids: CASTSGTSGSSYNEQFF. CDR3 nucleotides: TGTGCCAGTACCTCCGGGACTAGCGGGAGTTCCTACAATGAGCAGTTCTTC.

The rearrangement uses TRBV24-1 and TRBJ2-5; TRBD2 matches at 8 bases. Trimming removed 5 bases from V and 5 bases from J; junction bases left unmatched: 9. The germline V gene encodes CDR1 KGHDR and CDR2 SFDVKD. This CDR3 region has 15 residues. The CDR3 nucleotides read TGTGCCACCAGTGGCCCAGCGGGGGAGGGGGAGACCCAGTACTTC. Amino acid sequence: CATSGPAGEGETQYF.

This clone has just one count. The chain is built from TRBV7-2 and TRBJ2-3; 9 nucleotides line up with TRBD2. This CDR3 has 16 amino acids. Germline CDR1 SGHTA, CDR2 FQGNSA. V lost 0 bases to trimming and J lost 1 base; unmatched junction nucleotides: 2. The CDR3 protein is CASSLAIAGGTDTQYF. Written as DNA, the CDR3 is TGTGCCAGCAGCTTAGCCATAGCGGGGGGCACAGATACGCAGTATTTT.

The V gene is TRBV7-3, the J gene TRBJ2-5, with 8 bases identical to TRBD1. CDR3 length: 15 residues. V trimming: 4 bases; J trimming: 5 bases; junction bases outside the gene matches: 9. CDR1 is SGHTA and CDR2 is FQGTGA in the germline V gene. This chain's CDR3 is CASSSRTGQRETQYF. The CDR3 nucleotides read TGTGCCAGCAGCTCCCGGACAGGGCAGCGGGAGACCCAGTACTTC. The full variable domain, in which reference TRBV7-3 and TRBJ2-5 provide the parts outside the CDR3, is GAGVSQTPSNKVTEKGKYVELRCDPISGHTALYWYRQSLGQGPEFLIYFQGTGAADDSGLPNDRFFAVRPEGSVSTLKIQRTERGDSAVYLCASSSRTGQRETQYFGPGTRLLVL.

This chain connects TRBV6-5 to TRBJ1-1, with D possibly matching TRBD1 (6 bases). CDR1 is MNHEY, CDR2 SVGAGI, per germline. V lost 7 bases and J lost 8, with 23 bases in between. The CDR3 is 15 residues long. CDR3 in DNA: TGTGCCAGCACCTCCGCTGGGGGGGGCCAGCAGGAAGCTTTCTTT. Encoded protein: CASTSAGGGQQEAFF.

The chain has TRBV5-4 and TRBJ2-5; 15 bases match TRBD2. Germline values: CDR1 SGHNT, CDR2 YYREEE (reference sequence). Trimming at V came to 4 bases and at J to 5 bases, leaving 3 bases not matched to a gene. There are 15 residues in the CDR3. CDR3 DNA: TGTGCCAGCAGCAAGGGACTAGCGGGGGGCGAGACCCAGTACTTC. Translation gives CASSKGLAGGETQYF.